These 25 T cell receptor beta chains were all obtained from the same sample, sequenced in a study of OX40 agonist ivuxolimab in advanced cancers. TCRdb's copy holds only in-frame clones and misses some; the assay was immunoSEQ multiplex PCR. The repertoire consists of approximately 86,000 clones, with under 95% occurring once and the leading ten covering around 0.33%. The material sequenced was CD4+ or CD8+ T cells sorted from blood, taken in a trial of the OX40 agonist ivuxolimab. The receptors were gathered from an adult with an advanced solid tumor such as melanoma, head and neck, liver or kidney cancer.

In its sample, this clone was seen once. In nucleotides, the CDR3 is TGTGCCAGCAGCCTCACTAGCGGGAGCCCCAGGGAGACCCAGTACTTC. It specifies CASSLTSGSPRETQYF. V is TRBV11-2 and J is TRBJ2-5; 11 nucleotides line up with TRBD2. After removal of 5 bases from V and 5 bases from J, the junction contained 10 bases not matched to a gene. The CDR3 totals 16 residues. Germline V gene sequence: CDR1 SGHAT, CDR2 FQNNGV.

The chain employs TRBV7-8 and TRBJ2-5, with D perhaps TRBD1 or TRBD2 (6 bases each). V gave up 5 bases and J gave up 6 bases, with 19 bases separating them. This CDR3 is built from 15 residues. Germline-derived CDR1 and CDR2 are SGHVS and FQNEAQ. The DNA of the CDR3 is TGTGCCAGCAGCCGAGGTGGGGGGCGCGAGAAGACCCAGTACTTC. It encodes CASSRGGGREKTQYF.

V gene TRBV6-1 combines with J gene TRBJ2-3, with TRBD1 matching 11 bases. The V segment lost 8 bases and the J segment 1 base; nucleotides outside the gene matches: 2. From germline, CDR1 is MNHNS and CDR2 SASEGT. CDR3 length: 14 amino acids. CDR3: CASGQGARTDTQYF. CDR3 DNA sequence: TGTGCCAGCGGACAGGGGGCGCGCACAGATACGCAGTATTTT.

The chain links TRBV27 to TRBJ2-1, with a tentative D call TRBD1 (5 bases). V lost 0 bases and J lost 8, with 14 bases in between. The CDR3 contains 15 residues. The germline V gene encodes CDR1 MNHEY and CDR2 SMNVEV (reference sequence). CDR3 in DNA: TGTGCCAGCAGTTTATCAGCAGGGCCATACGATGAGCAGTTCTTC. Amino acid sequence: CASSLSAGPYDEQFF.

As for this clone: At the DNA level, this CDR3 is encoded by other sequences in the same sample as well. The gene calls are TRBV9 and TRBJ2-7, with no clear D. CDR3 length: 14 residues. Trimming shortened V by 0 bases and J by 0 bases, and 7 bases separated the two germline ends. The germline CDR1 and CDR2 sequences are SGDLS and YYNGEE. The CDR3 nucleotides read TGTGCCAGCAGCGTAGTTGGTAGCTCCTACGAGCAGTACTTC. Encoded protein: CASSVVGSSYEQYF.

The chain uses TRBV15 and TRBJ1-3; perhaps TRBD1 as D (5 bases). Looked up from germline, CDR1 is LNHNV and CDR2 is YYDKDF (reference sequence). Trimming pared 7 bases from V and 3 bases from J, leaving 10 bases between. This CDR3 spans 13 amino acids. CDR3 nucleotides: TGTGCCACCACGGGGCAGTTTGGAAACACCATATATTTT. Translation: CATTGQFGNTIYF.

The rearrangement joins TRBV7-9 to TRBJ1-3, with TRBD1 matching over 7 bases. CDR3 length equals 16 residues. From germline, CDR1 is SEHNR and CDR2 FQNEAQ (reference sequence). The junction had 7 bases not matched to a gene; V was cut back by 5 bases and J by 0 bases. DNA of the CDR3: TGTGCCAGCAGCGCCCGACAGGGCCGCTCTGGAAACACCATATATTTT. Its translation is CASSARQGRSGNTIYF.

CDR3 protein: CSVTGTGNTIYF. In nucleotides, the CDR3 is TGCAGCGTAACAGGGACTGGAAACACCATATATTTT. The chain combines TRBV29-1 with TRBJ1-3; tentatively, D is TRBD1 (6 bases). Germline V gene lookup returns CDR1 SQVTM and CDR2 ANQGSEA. The CDR3 has 12 amino acids. V gave up 6 bases and J gave up 2 bases, with 8 bases separating them. The whole variable domain, remainder taken from reference TRBV29-1 and TRBJ1-3, is SAVISQKPSRDICQRGTSLTIQCQVDSQVTMMFWYRQQPGQSLTLIATANQGSEATYESGFVIDKFPISRPNLTFSTLTVSNMSPEDSSIYLCSVTGTGNTIYFGEGSWLTVV.

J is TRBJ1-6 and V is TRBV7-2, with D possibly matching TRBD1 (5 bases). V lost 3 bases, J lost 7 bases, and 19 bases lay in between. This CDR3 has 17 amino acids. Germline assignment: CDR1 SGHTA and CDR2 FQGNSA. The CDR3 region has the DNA TGTGCCAGCAGCTTTGTTGGTGGTGGGGGTCTAAATTCACCCCTCCACTTT. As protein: CASSFVGGGGLNSPLHF.

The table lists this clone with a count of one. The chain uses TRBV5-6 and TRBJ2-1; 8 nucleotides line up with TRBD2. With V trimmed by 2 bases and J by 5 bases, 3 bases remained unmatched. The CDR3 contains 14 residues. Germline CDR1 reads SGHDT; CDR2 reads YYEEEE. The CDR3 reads CASSLIAGNNEQFF. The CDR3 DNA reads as TGTGCCAGCAGCTTAATAGCGGGGAACAATGAGCAGTTCTTC.

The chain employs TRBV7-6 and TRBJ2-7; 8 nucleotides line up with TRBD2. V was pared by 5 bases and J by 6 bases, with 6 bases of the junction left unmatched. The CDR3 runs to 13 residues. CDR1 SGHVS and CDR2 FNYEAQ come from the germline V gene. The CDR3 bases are TGTGCCAGCAGCGCACTGAGCGGGAGCGAGCAGTACTTC. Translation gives CASSALSGSEQYF.

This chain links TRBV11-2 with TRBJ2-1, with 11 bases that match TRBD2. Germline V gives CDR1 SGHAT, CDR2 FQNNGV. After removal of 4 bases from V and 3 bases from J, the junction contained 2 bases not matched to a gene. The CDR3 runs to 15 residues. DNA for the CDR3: TGTGCCAGCAGCTCCGGACTAGCGGGCTACAATGAGCAGTTCTTC. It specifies CASSSGLAGYNEQFF.

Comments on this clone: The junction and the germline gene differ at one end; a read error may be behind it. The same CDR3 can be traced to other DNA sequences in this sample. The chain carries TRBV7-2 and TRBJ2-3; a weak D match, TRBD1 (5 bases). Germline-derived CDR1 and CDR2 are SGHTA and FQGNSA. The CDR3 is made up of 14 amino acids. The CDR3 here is CASSLGTSTDTQYF. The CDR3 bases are TGTGCCAGCAGCTTAGGGACAAGCACGGATACGCAGTATTTT.

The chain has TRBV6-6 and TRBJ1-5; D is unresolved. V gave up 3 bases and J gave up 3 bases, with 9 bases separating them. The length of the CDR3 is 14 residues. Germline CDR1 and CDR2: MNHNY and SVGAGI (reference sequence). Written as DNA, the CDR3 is TGTGCCAGCAGTTATTTGACGGTCAATCAGCCCCAGCATTTT. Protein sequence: CASSYLTVNQPQHF.

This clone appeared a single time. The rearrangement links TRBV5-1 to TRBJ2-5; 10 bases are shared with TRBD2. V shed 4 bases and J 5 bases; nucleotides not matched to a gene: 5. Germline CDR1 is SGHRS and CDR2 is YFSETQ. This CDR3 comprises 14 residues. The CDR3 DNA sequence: TGCGCCAGCAGCCCCGGGACTAGCGTGGAGACCCAGTACTTC. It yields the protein CASSPGTSVETQYF.

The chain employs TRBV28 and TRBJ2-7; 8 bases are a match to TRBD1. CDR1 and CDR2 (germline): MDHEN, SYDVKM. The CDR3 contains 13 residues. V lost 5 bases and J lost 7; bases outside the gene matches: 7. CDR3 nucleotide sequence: TGTGCCAGCAGTCCCCAGGGGGCCGGGGAGCAGTACTTC. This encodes CASSPQGAGEQYF.

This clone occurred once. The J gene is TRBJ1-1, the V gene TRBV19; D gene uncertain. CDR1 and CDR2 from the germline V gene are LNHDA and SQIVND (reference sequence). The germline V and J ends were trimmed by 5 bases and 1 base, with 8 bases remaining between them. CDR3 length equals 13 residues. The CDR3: CASSLTANTEAFF. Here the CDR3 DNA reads TGTGCCAGTAGTTTAACAGCGAACACTGAAGCTTTCTTT.

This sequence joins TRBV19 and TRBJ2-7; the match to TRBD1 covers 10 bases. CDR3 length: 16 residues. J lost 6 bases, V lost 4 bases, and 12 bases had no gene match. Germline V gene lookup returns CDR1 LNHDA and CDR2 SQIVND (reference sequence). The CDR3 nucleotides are TGTGCCAGTAGTACCTCCAGGGACAGGGGCCCCGGCGAGCAGTACTTC. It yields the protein CASSTSRDRGPGEQYF.

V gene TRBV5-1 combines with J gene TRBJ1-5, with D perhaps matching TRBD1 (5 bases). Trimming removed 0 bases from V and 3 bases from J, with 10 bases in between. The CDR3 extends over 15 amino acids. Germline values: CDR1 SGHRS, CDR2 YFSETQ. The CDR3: CASSLGGGPNQPQHF. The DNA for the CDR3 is TGCGCCAGCAGCTTGGGGGGGGGTCCCAATCAGCCCCAGCATTTT.

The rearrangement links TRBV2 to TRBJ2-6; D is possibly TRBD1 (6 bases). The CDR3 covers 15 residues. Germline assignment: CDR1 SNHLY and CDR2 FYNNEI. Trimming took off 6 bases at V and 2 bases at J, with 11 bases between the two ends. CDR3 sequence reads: CASSPNRAGANVLTF. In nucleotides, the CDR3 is TGTGCCAGCAGCCCAAACAGGGCTGGGGCCAACGTCCTGACTTTC.

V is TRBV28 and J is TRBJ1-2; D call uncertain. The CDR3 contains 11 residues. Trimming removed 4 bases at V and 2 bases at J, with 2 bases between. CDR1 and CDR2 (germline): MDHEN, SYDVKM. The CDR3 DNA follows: TGTGCCAGCAGTTGGAACTATGGCTACACCTTC. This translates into CASSWNYGYTF.

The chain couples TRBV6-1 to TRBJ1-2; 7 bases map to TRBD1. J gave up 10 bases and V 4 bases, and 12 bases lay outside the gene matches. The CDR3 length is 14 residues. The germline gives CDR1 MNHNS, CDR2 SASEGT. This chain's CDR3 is CASSARVGGVTYTF. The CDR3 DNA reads TGTGCCAGCAGTGCCCGGGTAGGGGGCGTCACCTACACCTTC.

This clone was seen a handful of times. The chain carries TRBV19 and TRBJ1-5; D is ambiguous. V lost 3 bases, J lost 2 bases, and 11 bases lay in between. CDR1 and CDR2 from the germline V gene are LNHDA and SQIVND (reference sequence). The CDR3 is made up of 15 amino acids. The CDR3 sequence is CASSIAGRGNQPQHF. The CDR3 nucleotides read TGTGCCAGTAGTATCGCGGGGAGGGGCAATCAGCCCCAGCATTTT.

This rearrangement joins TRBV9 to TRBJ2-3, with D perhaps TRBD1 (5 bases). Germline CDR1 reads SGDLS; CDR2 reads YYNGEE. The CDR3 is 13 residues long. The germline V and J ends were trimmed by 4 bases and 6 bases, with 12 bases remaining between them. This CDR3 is CASSQRGADTQYF. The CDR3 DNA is TGTGCCAGCAGCCAGCGTGGGGCGGATACGCAGTATTTT.

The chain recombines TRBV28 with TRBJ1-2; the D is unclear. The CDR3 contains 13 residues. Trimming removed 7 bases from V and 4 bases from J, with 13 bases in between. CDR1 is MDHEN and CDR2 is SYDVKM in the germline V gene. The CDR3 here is CASKIGQAYGYTF. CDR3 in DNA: TGTGCCAGCAAAATTGGGCAGGCCTATGGCTACACCTTC.